This TCR beta chain was obtained from a study of cytotoxic CD8 clonotypes in ibrutinib-treated CLL. On this clone itself: What it binds is unknown.

Profiled with immunoSEQ multiplex PCR; TCRdb holds only in-frame clones, not every one. Found here are approximately 45,000 clones, roughly 76% of them singletons; the top ten hold roughly 12%. Whole-study findings and limits: Clonality went higher at ibrutinib response and then dropped back toward baseline at progression.

CDR3 length: 14 amino acids. Trimming cost V 5 bases and J 2 bases, with 11 bases left between them. Germline lookup yields CDR1 SGHNT and CDR2 YENEEA. V gene TRBV11-3 combines with J gene TRBJ2-3; TRBD2 is a possible D gene (6 bases). Here the sequenced sample was PBMCs, taken after 12 months of ibrutinib treatment. The TCR originated in a human donor with chronic lymphocytic leukemia. The CDR3 nucleotides read TGTGCCAGCAGCCCCGGACTATCCACAGATACGCAGTATTTT. It encodes CASSPGLSTDTQYF.